The 18 T cell receptor beta chains reported below all come from one sample, sequenced in a study of cytomegalovirus exposure and HLA in healthy donors. TCRdb's copy holds only in-frame clones and misses some; the assay was immunoSEQ multiplex PCR. The table has 90,000 to 150,000 clones, 88% seen once. The sample consisted of PBMCs. Receptors were obtained from a woman under 30 in good health and CMV-seropositive.

This clone was recorded a few times. The J gene is TRBJ2-1, the V gene TRBV5-1, with TRBD2 as a possible D gene (5 bases). Germline CDR1 is SGHRS and CDR2 is YFSETQ. The V end lost 0 bases, the J end lost 7 bases, and 11 bases lay between the germline ends. The CDR3 runs to 14 residues. The CDR3 protein is CASSLAASGNEQFF. The CDR3 bases are TGCGCCAGCAGCTTGGCGGCGTCGGGAAATGAGCAGTTCTTC. Together with reference TRBV5-1 and TRBJ2-1, the CDR3 gives the full variable domain: KAGVTQTPRYLIKTRGQQVTLSCSPISGHRSVSWYQQTPGQGLQFLFEYFSETQRNKGNFPGRFSGRQFSNSRSEMNVSTLELGDSALYLCASSLAASGNEQFFGPGTRLTVL.

The V and J genes are TRBV2 and TRBJ1-1; D is unclear. Trimming shortened V by 7 bases and J by 2 bases, and 5 bases separated the two germline ends. Germline CDR1 is SNHLY and CDR2 is FYNNEI. This CDR3 spans 11 amino acids. This CDR3 reads CASTVNTEAFF. Here the CDR3 DNA reads TGTGCCAGCACGGTTAACACTGAAGCTTTCTTT.

The genes are TRBV7-3 and TRBJ2-3; 9 bases agree with TRBD2. The CDR3 sequence is 18 residues long. Germline CDR1 reads SGHTA; CDR2 reads FQGTGA. V gave up 8 bases and J gave up 0 bases; unmatched junction bases: 15. This chain's CDR3 is CASGTGRGGLPSTDTQYF. CDR3 DNA: TGTGCCAGCGGCACCGGGCGGGGGGGCCTTCCCAGCACAGATACGCAGTATTTT.

This chain links TRBV9 with TRBJ2-1; TRBD2 matches at 8 bases. Per the germline V gene, CDR1 is SGDLS and CDR2 is YYNGEE. This CDR3 contains 18 residues. J gave up 0 bases and V 1 base, and 9 bases lay outside the gene matches. DNA for the CDR3: TGTGCCAGCAGCGTAAGTGGTAGCGGGGCTTACTCCTACAATGAGCAGTTCTTC. Amino acid sequence: CASSVSGSGAYSYNEQFF.

This clone showed up just once. The rearrangement joins TRBV7-6 to TRBJ2-5, with D unresolved. The CDR3 extends over 14 amino acids. Germline CDR1 and CDR2: SGHVS and FNYEAQ. V lost 5 bases, J lost 2 bases, and 12 bases lay in between. Written as DNA, the CDR3 is TGTGCCAGCAGCCTACGAGCCGGTCAAGAGACCCAGTACTTC. Protein: CASSLRAGQETQYF.

The rearrangement joins TRBV29-1 to TRBJ2-5; 8 nucleotides match TRBD1. V shed 0 bases, J shed 4 bases, and the junction held 4 bases outside the gene matches. In germline, CDR1 is SQVTM, CDR2 ANQGSEA. There are 14 residues in the CDR3. CDR3 sequence: CSVEDDRGLETQYF. In DNA, the CDR3 is TGCAGCGTTGAAGACGACAGGGGCCTAGAGACCCAGTACTTC.

The rearrangement uses TRBV9 and TRBJ2-1; 7 bases are a match to TRBD2. From germline, CDR1 is SGDLS and CDR2 YYNGEE. The CDR3 covers 12 residues. V was clipped by 7 bases and J by 9 bases; unmatched bases: 7. The CDR3 here is CASGGWGGEQFF. CDR3 coding DNA: TGTGCCAGCGGAGGATGGGGGGGTGAGCAGTTCTTC. The whole variable domain, filled in from reference TRBV9 and TRBJ2-1, reads DSGVTQTPKHLITATGQRVTLRCSPRSGDLSVYWYQQSLDQGLQFLIQYYNGEERAKGNILERFSAQQFPDLHSELNLSSLELGDSALYFCASGGWGGEQFFGPGTRLTVL.

This clone has a single count. The genes are TRBV7-8 and TRBJ1-2; 7 bases align to TRBD1. V dropped 4 bases and J dropped 1; count of bases not matched to a gene: 9. The CDR3 has 16 amino acids. Germline V CDR1 and CDR2: SGHVS, FQNEAQ. The CDR3 sequence: CASSSALTGHNYGYTF. CDR3 coding DNA: TGTGCCAGCAGCTCAGCCCTGACAGGGCATAACTATGGCTACACCTTC.

This chain joins TRBV2 and TRBJ2-5; perhaps TRBD2 as D (7 bases). The CDR3 is made up of 14 amino acids. Per the germline V gene, CDR1 is SNHLY and CDR2 is FYNNEI. V was clipped by 4 bases and J by 5 bases, with 14 bases between them. The CDR3 sequence: CASSGGGLGETQYF. CDR3 DNA sequence: TGTGCCAGCAGTGGGGGGGGCCTCGGGGAGACCCAGTACTTC.

This clone appeared a single time. V usage is TRBV7-9 and J usage is TRBJ2-7, with D possibly matching TRBD1 (6 bases). This CDR3 has 12 residues. V lost 5 bases and J 8 bases, leaving 13 bases between the germline ends. CDR1 is SEHNR and CDR2 is FQNEAQ in the germline V gene (reference sequence). Here the CDR3 reads CASSPDSRKQYF. CDR3 DNA sequence: TGTGCCAGCAGCCCGGACAGCCGCAAGCAGTACTTC.

The chain has TRBV6-5 and TRBJ1-4; no reliable D call. Trimming stripped 5 bases from V and 8 bases from J, with 12 bases between. The germline gives CDR1 MNHEY, CDR2 SVGAGI. This CDR3 is 13 amino acids long. CDR3 nucleotides: TGTGCCAGCAGTGCCCCCCGGAGGGAAAAACTGTTTTTT. Its translation: CASSAPRREKLFF.

This chain uses TRBV4-3 with TRBJ2-2; 7 bases are shared with TRBD2. This CDR3 region has 17 residues. Germline V gene lookup returns CDR1 LGHNA and CDR2 YSLEER. The V gene end was trimmed by 0 bases and the J gene end by 3 bases; junction bases not matched to a gene: 7. CDR3 amino acids: CASSQDRSGEDTGELFF. CDR3 in DNA: TGCGCCAGCAGCCAAGATCGGAGCGGGGAGGACACCGGGGAGCTGTTTTTT.

The DNA for the CDR3 is TGTGCCAGCAGTGAACTTCCGGGGGATCCGTCGGGGGAGGGGTCTGAAGGCTACACCTTC. Translation gives CASSELPGDPSGEGSEGYTF. The rearrangement joins TRBV2 to TRBJ1-2, with D tentatively TRBD1 (5 bases). Trimming cost V 2 bases and J 8 bases, with 33 bases left between them. Looked up from germline, CDR1 is SNHLY and CDR2 is FYNNEI. This CDR3 is built from 20 residues.

This clone was detected a few times. CDR3 nucleotide sequence: TGCAGCGTTGGGATCACGGCGGGGGGGTTCGGTGAGCAGTTCTTC. Its protein is CSVGITAGGFGEQFF. The chain is built from TRBV29-1 and TRBJ2-1; TRBD2 aligns across 9 bases. Germline values: CDR1 SQVTM, CDR2 ANQGSEA. V shed 4 bases and J 9 bases; nucleotides not matched to a gene: 13. The CDR3 spans 15 residues.

This clone is a singleton in its sample. The J gene is TRBJ2-5, the V gene TRBV6-6; D remains unclear. Trimming left V 6 bases short and J 5 bases short, with 16 bases between. Germline lookup yields CDR1 MNHNY and CDR2 SVGAGI (reference sequence). The CDR3 sequence is 14 residues long. CDR3 sequence reads: CASRFKTAAETQYF. The CDR3 nucleotides are TGTGCCAGCAGATTCAAGACTGCGGCGGAGACCCAGTACTTC.

The rearrangement links TRBV9 to TRBJ2-7, with 9 bases matching TRBD1. The CDR3 has 16 amino acids. Trimming at V came to 4 bases and at J to 6 bases, leaving 14 bases not matched to a gene. Germline-derived CDR1 and CDR2 are SGDLS and YYNGEE. This CDR3 is CASSPSGLGQGTEQYF. Written as DNA, the CDR3 is TGTGCCAGCAGCCCAAGTGGTTTGGGACAGGGAACCGAGCAGTACTTC.

The chain joins TRBV7-9 to TRBJ2-5; 8 bases map to TRBD1. V shed 1 base and J 1 base; nucleotides not matched to a gene: 2. The CDR3 runs 15 residues. Germline V gene data show CDR1 as SEHNR and CDR2 as FQNEAQ (reference sequence). CDR3 nucleotides: TGTGCCAGCAGCTTAGGTGGGACAGGCCAAGAGACCCAGTACTTC. Translation gives CASSLGGTGQETQYF.

CDR3 protein: CASSPGSGRVNEQFF. DNA for the CDR3: TGTGCCAGCTCACCCGGTAGCGGGAGGGTTAATGAGCAGTTCTTC. This rearrangement joins TRBV18 to TRBJ2-1; 11 positions match TRBD2. With 3 bases clipped from V and 7 bases from J, the junction kept 5 bases outside the gene matches. CDR1 is KGHSH and CDR2 is LQKENI in the germline V gene. This CDR3 contains 15 residues.